The 5 T cell receptor beta chains below were found in one sample sequenced in a study of OX40 agonist ivuxolimab in advanced cancers. This table comes from immunoSEQ multiplex PCR, and its TCRdb copy is limited to in-frame clones, with some not included. Of about 25,000 clones in the sample, 78% are singletons; the top ten hold 1.4% to 1.5%. This specimen was CD4+ or CD8+ T cells sorted from blood, taken in a trial of the OX40 agonist ivuxolimab. Every receptor here comes from an adult with an advanced solid tumor such as melanoma, head and neck, liver or kidney cancer.

The V gene is TRBV7-9, the J gene TRBJ2-3, with 7 bases that match TRBD2. Looked up from germline, CDR1 is SEHNR and CDR2 is FQNEAQ (reference sequence). This CDR3 spans 16 amino acids. The junction had 11 bases not matched to a gene; V was cut back by 5 bases and J by 3 bases. In DNA form, the CDR3 reads TGTGCCAGCAGCCCTTTACGGGGGACTACAACAGATACGCAGTATTTT. As protein: CASSPLRGTTTDTQYF.

The chain recombines TRBV18 with TRBJ2-3, with 7 bases aligning to TRBD2. The CDR3 spans 14 residues. Germline loops: CDR1 KGHSH, CDR2 LQKENI. Trimming at V came to 1 base and at J to 3 bases, leaving 1 base not matched to a gene. The CDR3: CASSPQGGTDTQYF. The DNA of the CDR3 is TGTGCCAGCTCACCACAGGGAGGGACAGATACGCAGTATTTT.

The chain couples TRBV19 to TRBJ2-7, with 9 bases that match TRBD1. Germline V gene sequence: CDR1 LNHDA, CDR2 SQIVND (reference sequence). CDR3 length equals 15 residues. V shed 7 bases, J shed 1 base, and the junction held 8 bases outside the gene matches. DNA of the CDR3: TGTGCCAGTACCAACCAAGGGACAGGGTCCTACGAGCAGTACTTC. As protein: CASTNQGTGSYEQYF.

A remark on this clone: Other nucleotide sequences in the sample specify the same CDR3. The CDR3 loop is CASSEGSQTWAFF. The CDR3 DNA reads TGTGCCAGCAGTGAGGGTAGCCAGACATGGGCTTTCTTT. The chain combines TRBV2 with TRBJ1-1; D unresolved. Germline assignment: CDR1 SNHLY and CDR2 FYNNEI. V lost 3 bases, J lost 11 bases, and 16 bases lay in between. The CDR3 sequence is 13 residues long.

V and J are TRBV19 and TRBJ1-5, with D perhaps TRBD1 (5 bases). This CDR3 spans 15 amino acids. Germline V gene sequence: CDR1 LNHDA, CDR2 SQIVND (reference sequence). V shed 7 bases and J shed 4 bases, with 17 bases lying between them. The CDR3 DNA is TGTGCCAGTAACACTGGGGGTTTTACGAATCAGCCCCAGCATTTT. As protein: CASNTGGFTNQPQHF.